The rows below give T cell receptor beta chains drawn from one sample of a study of blood T cell repertoires in COVID-19. TCRdb's copy holds only in-frame clones and misses some; the assay was immunoSEQ multiplex PCR. The table lists about 210,000 clones, 80% to 90% of them singletons, with roughly 10% in the top ten. The sample was peripheral blood. All receptors derive from a man between 50 and 59 years old with active or convalescent COVID-19. Both conserved end residues are part of each CDR3. Each record gives: D gene, J gene, V gene, CDR3 protein. D genes are given only for firm matches.

d_call: NA; j_call: TRBJ2-1; v_call: TRBV30; cdr3_aa: CAWSVGAGGDEQFF
d_call: NA; j_call: TRBJ2-7; v_call: TRBV2; cdr3_aa: CASSDAPGTYEQYF
d_call: TRBD1; j_call: TRBJ1-1; v_call: TRBV15; cdr3_aa: CATSTKTGGTEAFF
d_call: NA; j_call: TRBJ2-5; v_call: TRBV7-2; cdr3_aa: CASSLVSSVRGQETQYF
d_call: TRBD1; j_call: TRBJ1-1; v_call: TRBV5-1; cdr3_aa: CASSPGQGTLNTEAFF
d_call: TRBD1; j_call: TRBJ2-7; v_call: TRBV9; cdr3_aa: CASSENRDRGSYEQYF
d_call: NA; j_call: TRBJ1-5; v_call: TRBV2; cdr3_aa: CASSRLFNQPQHF
d_call: TRBD1; j_call: TRBJ1-2; v_call: TRBV28; cdr3_aa: CASSLLGGQGEYGYTF
d_call: TRBD2; j_call: TRBJ2-7; v_call: TRBV15; cdr3_aa: CATSSPGLAGPSEQYF
d_call: TRBD1; j_call: TRBJ1-2; v_call: TRBV20-1; cdr3_aa: CSASWRGRNYGYTF
d_call: TRBD2; j_call: TRBJ2-1; v_call: TRBV19; cdr3_aa: CAVREGPYNEQFF
d_call: NA; j_call: TRBJ2-3; v_call: TRBV19; cdr3_aa: CASSTTVRTDTQYF
d_call: TRBD1; j_call: TRBJ2-5; v_call: TRBV28; cdr3_aa: CASSLWRDRGETQYF
d_call: TRBD1; j_call: TRBJ2-3; v_call: TRBV7-2; cdr3_aa: CASSFMTGGRADTQYF
d_call: NA; j_call: TRBJ2-5; v_call: TRBV6-2/TRBV6-3; cdr3_aa: CASSYPDSSRTQYF
d_call: NA; j_call: TRBJ2-1; v_call: TRBV7-9; cdr3_aa: CASSPQAINLNEQFF
d_call: NA; j_call: TRBJ1-4; v_call: TRBV28; cdr3_aa: CASSLQGGRREKLFF
d_call: NA; j_call: TRBJ1-1; v_call: TRBV30; cdr3_aa: CAYNKQGNTEAFF
d_call: NA; j_call: TRBJ2-7; v_call: TRBV3-1/TRBV3-2; cdr3_aa: CASSPLTTSYEQYF
d_call: NA; j_call: TRBJ1-5; v_call: TRBV19; cdr3_aa: CASSNRRGIGNQPQHF
d_call: NA; j_call: TRBJ1-6; v_call: TRBV21-1; cdr3_aa: CASSHPGSRSPLHF
d_call: NA; j_call: TRBJ2-7; v_call: TRBV7-3; cdr3_aa: CASSLTGGLTYEQYF
d_call: NA; j_call: TRBJ1-2; v_call: TRBV6-1; cdr3_aa: CASLRGEGYGYTF
d_call: TRBD2; j_call: TRBJ2-1; v_call: TRBV18; cdr3_aa: CASSPGTSGNNEQFF
d_call: NA; j_call: TRBJ1-5; v_call: TRBV19; cdr3_aa: CASSLQGNNQPQHF
d_call: NA; j_call: TRBJ1-4; v_call: TRBV12-3/TRBV12-4; cdr3_aa: CASKRENEKLFF
d_call: NA; j_call: TRBJ1-1; v_call: TRBV5-1; cdr3_aa: CASSFDGKNTEAFF
d_call: TRBD2; j_call: TRBJ2-7; v_call: TRBV7-9; cdr3_aa: CASSFRLADGYEQYF
d_call: NA; j_call: TRBJ1-2; v_call: TRBV7-2; cdr3_aa: CASSQQGLGYGYTF
d_call: NA; j_call: TRBJ2-7; v_call: TRBV27; cdr3_aa: CASSTRDNLYEQYF
d_call: NA; j_call: TRBJ1-1; v_call: TRBV9; cdr3_aa: CASSVSGGGRYTEAFF